These 9 T cell receptor beta chains were sequenced from one sample in a study of shared clonotypes between healthy human individuals. Only CD45RO-negative cells positively selected for CCR7 counted as naive CD8 cells, so terminally differentiated effector memory CD45RA+ cells were excluded. The protocol was immunoSEQ multiplex PCR, while the TCRdb copy is restricted to in-frame clones and leaves out a portion. The sample includes around 2,000,000 clones, approximately 94% seen only once; the top ten take 0.85% to 1.3%. The specimen was naive CD8+ T cells sorted from blood. The receptors here all came from a man between 18 and 35 years old in good health.

The rearrangement uses TRBV4-1 and TRBJ2-3; unclear D gene. The CDR3 covers 12 residues. V was shortened by 4 bases and J by 3 bases, with 5 bases between the two germline ends. CDR1 is MGHRA, CDR2 YSYEKL, per germline. The CDR3 reads CASSRATDTQYF. CDR3 nucleotide sequence: TGCGCCAGCAGCCGGGCGACAGATACGCAGTATTTT.

The chain has TRBV2 and TRBJ2-7, with no clear D. This CDR3 has 14 amino acids. V shed 4 bases and J shed 4 bases, with 14 bases lying between them. Germline V gives CDR1 SNHLY, CDR2 FYNNEI. The CDR3 is CASSVLPPPYEQYF. The CDR3 bases are TGTGCCAGCAGTGTACTCCCCCCTCCGTACGAGCAGTACTTC.

The rearrangement joins TRBV10-3 to TRBJ2-4, with 8 bases matching TRBD1. The CDR3 loop spans 13 amino acids. The trim removed 7 bases at V and 8 bases at J, leaving 7 bases unmatched. Looked up from germline, CDR1 is ENHRY and CDR2 is SYGVKD. CDR3 region: CAIMDRDRDIQYF. The DNA of the CDR3 is TGTGCCATCATGGACAGGGACAGAGACATTCAGTACTTC.

V gene TRBV10-1 combines with J gene TRBJ2-7; possibly TRBD2 for D (6 bases). The CDR3 length is 17 residues. Trimming took off 2 bases at V and 3 bases at J, with 20 bases between the two ends. From germline, CDR1 is WNHNN and CDR2 SYGVQD (reference sequence). The CDR3 DNA sequence: TGCGCCAGCAGTGAGAATGGGAAAATAGCGGAGTACTACGAGCAGTACTTC. Amino acid sequence: CASSENGKIAEYYEQYF.

For this clone: The sample has other DNA sequences that encode this CDR3 too. The chain employs TRBV6-5 and TRBJ2-7, with 9 bases aligning to TRBD1. The CDR3 spans 14 residues. CDR1 is MNHEY and CDR2 is SVGAGI in the germline V gene. V was pared by 5 bases and J by 3 bases, with 5 bases of the junction left unmatched. DNA for the CDR3: TGTGCCAGCAGTCCGGGACAGGGTAACTACGAGCAGTACTTC. Its protein product is CASSPGQGNYEQYF.

This chain uses TRBV29-1 with TRBJ1-1, with unresolved D. This CDR3 contains 14 residues. Germline-derived CDR1 and CDR2 are SQVTM and ANQGSEA. The V gene lost 1 base and the J gene lost 0 bases, with 9 bases spanning the gap. CDR3 nucleotides: TGCAGCGTTGAAGGTGGGCAGCTGAACACTGAAGCTTTCTTT. Encoded protein: CSVEGGQLNTEAFF.

The V and J genes are TRBV7-9 and TRBJ2-3; 9 bases fit TRBD2. This CDR3 has 16 residues. CDR1 is SEHNR and CDR2 is FQNEAQ in the germline V gene (reference sequence). The J segment lost 3 bases and the V segment lost 5 bases, leaving 9 bases of the junction unmatched. Here the CDR3 DNA reads TGTGCCAGCAGCGTGGGGACTAGCCCTTTAACAGATACGCAGTATTTT. Protein: CASSVGTSPLTDTQYF. Complete variable domain (other parts from reference TRBV7-9 and TRBJ2-3): DTGVSQNPRHKITKRGQNVTFRCDPISEHNRLYWYRQTLGQGPEFLTYFQNEAQLEKSRLLSDRFSAERPKGSFSTLEIQRTEQGDSAMYLCASSVGTSPLTDTQYFGPGTRLTVL.

A note on this clone: The same CDR3 also results from other DNA sequences found in this sample. This chain links TRBV5-6 with TRBJ2-7; D gene unclear. Trimming shortened V by 0 bases and J by 0 bases, and 4 bases separated the two germline ends. CDR3 size: 13 residues. Germline CDR1 reads SGHDT; CDR2 reads YYEEEE. Written as DNA, the CDR3 is TGTGCCAGCAGCTTGGTTTACTCCTACGAGCAGTACTTC. It is translated as CASSLVYSYEQYF.

The chain uses TRBV25-1 and TRBJ2-3, with no clear D. The CDR3 totals 15 residues. CDR1 MGHDK and CDR2 SYGVNS come from the germline V gene. Trimming removed 3 bases at V and 0 bases at J, with 10 bases between. The CDR3 coding sequence is TGTGCCAGCAGTGATTGGGGTCCTAGCACAGATACGCAGTATTTT. This sequence encodes CASSDWGPSTDTQYF.